This T cell receptor (beta chain) originates from a study of cytomegalovirus exposure and HLA in healthy donors. Vbeta (60) and Jbeta (13) primers were used in the PCR. Some clones are missing from TCRdb's copy, which holds only in-frame ones; the method was immunoSEQ multiplex PCR. This sample carries roughly 100,000 clones, less than 85% of them seen once, and the ten largest clones take 2.5% to 3%. V lost 0 bases, J lost 1 base, and 3 bases lay in between. This CDR3 is built from 13 residues. CDR1 is KGHSH and CDR2 is LQKENI in the germline V gene. The sequence was obtained from a man in his forties or fifties in good health and CMV-seronegative. The chain couples TRBV18 to TRBJ2-5; D is uncertain. Sequences were obtained from PBMCs. The DNA for the CDR3 is TGTGCCAGCTCACCACCCGGCCAAGAGACCCAGTACTTC. The encoded protein is CASSPPGQETQYF.